This T cell receptor beta chain was sequenced in a study of T-cell reconstitution after alpha-beta-depleted transplantation in children. A TCRbeta library incorporating unique molecular identifiers was prepared. TCRdb used MiXCR to reprocess the PCR reads, holding one entry per CDR3 protein. There are around 300,000 distinct CDR3 sequences in the sample; roughly 21% occur only once, and 11% lies in the top ten. Germline V gene sequence: CDR1 SQVTM, CDR2 ANQGSEA. V was clipped by 6 bases and J by 6 bases; unmatched bases: 11. The CDR3 runs 14 residues. This clonotype has more than one count but fewer than ten. Its antigen is unknown. Whole-study results and caveats: T-cell numbers and diversity, one year after transplant, stemmed largely from T cells that were newly produced.

V and J are TRBV29-1 and TRBJ2-1; TRBD2 matches 7 bases. This TCR derives from a male patient younger than 18 who had a stem cell transplant for acute lymphoblastic leukemia, so the T cells may come from the graft donor. This specimen was PBMCs, mostly from graft donor cells, taken 180 days after TCRalphabeta/CD19-depleted stem cell transplant. The CDR3 DNA follows: TGCAGCGTCAAGAAGCGGCGGGGGTCCAATGAGCAGTTCTTC. It codes for CSVKKRRGSNEQFF.